A selection of T cell receptor beta chains follows, all from one sample in a study of post-analysis software for immune sequencing data. TCRdb fed the PCR reads into MiXCR, producing one record per CDR3 protein. The data hold about 540,000 distinct CDR3 sequences, with under 40% observed a single time. Sequencing was done on a sample of blood. Receptors originate from a girl aged 2-17 years with multiple sclerosis. Each CDR3 is given with its conserved first and last residue. A D gene is named only where the DNA matches it firmly. Clone size is given for some rows only: seen once, a few or many times, or a class if the clone is expanded.

>18|.|TRBD1|TRBV5-1|TRBJ1-1
CASSLTLTGGNENTEAFF
TGCGCCAGCAGCTTAACACTGACAGGGGGCAATGAGAACACTGAAGCTTTCTTT
>13|few|.|TRBV7-2|TRBJ2-7
CASSETRFHEQYF
TGTGCCAGCAGCGAAACTAGGTTCCACGAGCAGTACTTC
>13|.|.|TRBV10-3|TRBJ1-4
CAISGQVGEKLFF
TGTGCCATCAGTGGACAGGTCGGCGAAAAACTGTTTTTT
>15|few|.|TRBV29-1|TRBJ2-1
CSVEDRQGENNEQFF
TGCAGCGTTGAAGACAGGCAGGGAGAGAACAATGAGCAGTTCTTC
>15|.|.|TRBV12-3/TRBV12-4|TRBJ1-5
CASSPGIRSNQPQHF
TGTGCCAGCAGTCCCGGGATACGGAGCAATCAGCCCCAGCATTTT
>15|.|TRBD1|TRBV9|TRBJ2-1
CASSEGAVDYNEQFF
TGTGCCAGCAGCGAGGGGGCTGTAGACTACAATGAGCAGTTCTTC
>14|few|.|TRBV11-2|TRBJ1-2
CASSLVRDPPGYTF
TGTGCCAGCAGCTTAGTCCGGGATCCCCCCGGCTACACCTTC
>14|.|TRBD1|TRBV2|TRBJ2-3
CASKGGGWTDTQYF
TGTGCCAGCAAAGGGGGCGGGTGGACAGATACGCAGTATTTT
>17|.|.|TRBV10-3|TRBJ1-1
CAISDSTKGGPNTEAFF
TGTGCCATCAGTGATTCCACCAAGGGGGGACCAAACACTGAAGCTTTCTTT
>12|few|TRBD1|TRBV29-1|TRBJ1-2
CSVLTGGYGYTF
TGCAGCGTTCTTACAGGGGGGTATGGCTACACCTTC
>16|few|TRBD1|TRBV7-8|TRBJ1-2
CASSLAARGSDYGYTF
TGTGCCAGCAGCTTAGCGGCCAGGGGGTCCGACTATGGCTACACCTTC
>13|few|.|TRBV5-1|TRBJ2-5
CASSFNPLETQYF
TGCGCCAGCAGCTTTAATCCTCTCGAGACCCAGTACTTC
>12|many|TRBD1|TRBV20-1|TRBJ1-2
CSARDRGYGYTF
TGCAGTGCGCGGGACAGGGGCTATGGCTACACCTTC
>15|.|TRBD1|TRBV15|TRBJ1-2
CATGRDRDRGYGYTF
TGTGCCACCGGCAGAGATCGGGACAGGGGGTATGGCTACACCTTC
>16|.|.|TRBV28|TRBJ2-7
CASSSPFTGSYEEQYF
TGTGCCAGCAGTTCTCCTTTTACAGGGTCCTACGAGGAGCAGTACTTC
>15|once|.|TRBV10-3|TRBJ1-2
CAITGSETRNYGYTF
TGTGCCATCACGGGATCCGAGACCCGCAACTATGGCTACACCTTC
>14|.|.|TRBV15|TRBJ2-5
CATSGGTPFREQYF
TGTGCCACCAGCGGCGGGACTCCCTTTAGAGAGCAGTACTTC
>13|few|TRBD1|TRBV10-3|TRBJ2-7
CAIAGQGSYEQYF
TGTGCCATCGCGGGACAGGGCTCCTACGAGCAGTACTTC
>15|.|TRBD2|TRBV7-9|TRBJ2-5
CASSPEWGGQETQYF
TGTGCCAGCAGCCCCGAGTGGGGGGGCCAAGAGACCCAGTACTTC
>11|few|.|TRBV20-1|TRBJ1-2
CSAREPYGYTF
TGCAGTGCTAGAGAACCCTATGGCTACACCTTC